The T cell receptor beta chain under discussion was sequenced for a study of cytomegalovirus exposure and HLA in healthy donors. The study, taken as a whole, reports: It was in a later analysis that TCR association rates were seen to vary by HLA locus, highest for DRB1 and lowest for HLA-C. In an earlier analysis, most TCR beta V segments were productive about 87% or about 30% of the time.

Researchers ran the PCR with 60 Vbeta and 13 Jbeta primers. TCRdb keeps only in-frame clones here, not all; method: immunoSEQ multiplex PCR. The sample contains around 110,000 clones, about four fifths of which appear only once. Trimming took 2 bases from V and 0 from J; bases not matched to a gene: 9. The CDR3 sequence is 18 residues long. CDR1 is SGHVS, CDR2 FQNEAQ, per germline. This clone came up a few times. Its antigen is currently unknown. The receptor was isolated from a woman aged 25 to 39 in good health and CMV-seronegative. V usage is TRBV7-8 and J usage is TRBJ1-1; TRBD1 agrees at 10 bases. Input material: PBMCs. The CDR3 DNA sequence: TGTGCCAGCAGCTTAAGGGACAGGGGATCCACGATGAACACTGAAGCTTTCTTT. Protein: CASSLRDRGSTMNTEAFF.